Detailed here is one T cell receptor beta chain. This sample stems from a study of T cells in narcolepsy. Looking at the study overall: Donors had narcolepsy type 1 or type 2, or were healthy controls.

The CDR3 is made up of 16 amino acids. CDR1 is SEHNR and CDR2 is FQNEAQ in the germline V gene (reference sequence). V was clipped by 6 bases and J by 0 bases; unmatched bases: 7. The table came from immunoSEQ multiplex PCR; TCRdb's copy has only in-frame clones and leaves some out. Of 15,000 to 20,000 clones detected, more than 75% appear once; the ten largest clones hold approximately 0.72%. V is TRBV7-9 and J is TRBJ2-3, with 9 bases lining up with TRBD2. The clonotype comes from a human donor in good health. The sequencing sample was made of memory (CD45RA-) CD4+ T cells from blood. The DNA for the CDR3 is TGTGCCAGCAGTCACAATAGCGGGGGTAGCACAGATACGCAGTATTTT. It is translated as CASSHNSGGSTDTQYF.